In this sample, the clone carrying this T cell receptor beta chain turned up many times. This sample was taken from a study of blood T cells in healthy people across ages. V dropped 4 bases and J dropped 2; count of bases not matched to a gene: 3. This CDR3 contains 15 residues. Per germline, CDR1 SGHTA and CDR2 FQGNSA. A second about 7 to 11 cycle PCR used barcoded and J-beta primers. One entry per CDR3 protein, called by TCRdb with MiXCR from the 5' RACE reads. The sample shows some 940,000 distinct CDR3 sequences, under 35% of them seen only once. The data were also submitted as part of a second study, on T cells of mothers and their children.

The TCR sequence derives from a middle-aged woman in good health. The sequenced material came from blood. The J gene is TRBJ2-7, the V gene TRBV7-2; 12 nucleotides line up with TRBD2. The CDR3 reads CASSSLAGGAYEQYF. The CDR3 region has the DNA TGTGCCAGCAGCTCCCTAGCGGGGGGGGCCTACGAGCAGTACTTC.